The table lists the clone carrying this T cell receptor (beta chain) with many counts. Its antigen is not identified. The sample comes from a study of human T cells and chemical hapten exposure. Study overall: Patients, chiefly female, had alopecia areata, totalis or universalis. Study findings and constraints: Against controls, expanded TCRs gave rise to significantly more large CDR3 similarity clusters.

Time point meaning: patch test 3, about 24 weeks after DPC sensitization. Specified treatment: therapeutic diphenylcyclopropenone sensitization with weekly scalp DPC. Whole blood that had not been fractionated was the source of extracted total RNA. The CDR3 loop spans 17 amino acids. Looked up from germline, CDR1 is LNHNV and CDR2 is YYDKDF (reference sequence). Losses at the gene ends were 9 bases for V and 1 base for J; bases not matched to a gene: 15. Unique molecular identifiers were attached to individual cDNA molecules during library preparation. TCRdb reprocessed the RACE reads with MiXCR, giving one entry per CDR3 protein. The sample holds 70,000 or so distinct CDR3 sequences, over 8.5% seen once.

This chain links TRBV15 with TRBJ1-1; 9 bases are shared with TRBD1. This sequence originates from a woman between 45 and 60 years old with alopecia areata. Some clones in this sample may be carry-over from other donors' samples. The specimen was whole blood, collected in connection with sensitization to the hapten diphenylcyclopropenone (DPC). The CDR3 loop reads CATRSTGTGTRNTEAFF. CDR3 nucleotides: TGTGCCACTCGTAGTACCGGGACAGGGACCCGGAACACTGAAGCTTTCTTT.